These 5 T cell receptor beta chains share one sample of origin, sequenced in a study of blood T cell repertoires in COVID-19. The data were produced by immunoSEQ multiplex PCR, yet TCRdb's version contains in-frame clones alone and is incomplete. The table includes about 68,000 clones, 85% to 90% detected once. Input material: peripheral blood. Receptors were obtained from a man aged 45-65 years with acute or convalescent COVID-19.

V usage is TRBV3-1 (or the pseudogene TRBV3-2) and J usage is TRBJ1-6; the D gene is possibly TRBD1 (6 bases). The CDR3 length is 15 residues. Germline V lookup: CDR1 LGHDT, CDR2 YNNKEL (reference sequence). The V and J ends lost 1 base and 8 bases respectively, with 12 bases between them. The CDR3 DNA is TGTGCCAGCAGCCAAGCAGGGGCGCAAGATTCACCCCTCCACTTT. Translating gives CASSQAGAQDSPLHF.

The V call is TRBV7-3, the J call TRBJ2-7; 9 nucleotides align to TRBD1. The CDR3 is made up of 15 amino acids. In germline, CDR1 is SGHTA, CDR2 FQGTGA. With 2 bases clipped from V and 5 bases from J, the junction kept 7 bases outside the gene matches. Here the CDR3 DNA reads TGTGCCAGCAGCTTAGATCCGGACAGGGGACACGAGCAGTACTTC. Amino acid sequence: CASSLDPDRGHEQYF.

The chain recombines TRBV29-1 with TRBJ2-1; tentative D call: TRBD1 (6 bases). CDR1 and CDR2 (germline): SQVTM, ANQGSEA. The V gene lost 3 bases and the J gene lost 7 bases, with 19 bases spanning the gap. The CDR3 has 15 amino acids. The CDR3 is CSVDRGSGVVNEQFF. The CDR3 DNA sequence: TGCAGCGTTGATCGGGGCTCAGGGGTAGTTAATGAGCAGTTCTTC.

This sequence joins TRBV6-5 and TRBJ1-2; D is unresolved. V gave up 6 bases and J gave up 6 bases, with 8 bases separating them. The CDR3 sequence is 11 residues long. Germline-derived CDR1 and CDR2 are MNHEY and SVGAGI. In DNA, the CDR3 is TGTGCCAGCAGACAACCGCATGGCTACACCTTC. It yields the protein CASRQPHGYTF.

In regard to this clone: Distinct nucleotide sequences in the sample also encode this CDR3. The genes are TRBV4-1 and TRBJ2-7; TRBD2 is a possible D gene (6 bases). Per germline, CDR1 MGHRA and CDR2 YSYEKL. CDR3 length equals 15 residues. The germline V and J ends were trimmed by 2 bases and 2 bases, with 13 bases remaining between them. Written as DNA, the CDR3 is TGCGCCAGCAGCCAACTGACGGGGGAAACCTACGAGCAGTACTTC. Amino acids: CASSQLTGETYEQYF.